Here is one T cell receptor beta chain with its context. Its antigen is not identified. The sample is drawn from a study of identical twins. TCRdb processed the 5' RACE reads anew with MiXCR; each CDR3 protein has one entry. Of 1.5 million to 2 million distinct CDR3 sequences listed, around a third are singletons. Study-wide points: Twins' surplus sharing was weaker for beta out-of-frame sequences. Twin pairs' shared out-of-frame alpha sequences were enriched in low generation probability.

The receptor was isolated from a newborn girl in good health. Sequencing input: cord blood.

CDR3 amino acids: CASSFTTADTQYF. The CDR3 DNA sequence: TGTGCCAGCAGCTTCACGACTGCAGATACGCAGTATTTT. This chain joins TRBV7-2 and TRBJ2-3, with D uncertain. This CDR3 has 13 residues. V lost 3 bases and J 4 bases, leaving 8 bases between the germline ends. The germline V gene encodes CDR1 SGHTA and CDR2 FQGNSA.